A single sample gave rise to the 22 T cell receptor beta chains below, sequenced in a study of T cells in Graves' hyperthyroidism and ophthalmopathy. Amplified TCR beta CDR3 regions came from RNA transcripts. First-round RT-PCR with HTBI primers amplified the TCR CDR3 region. One entry per CDR3 protein, called by TCRdb with MiXCR from the multiplex PCR reads. Altogether some 440,000 distinct CDR3 sequences are present, more than 15% being singletons, with the ten largest covering about 14%. The sequenced sample was blood. The source of these receptors is a woman under 30 with Graves' hyperthyroidism.

This clonotype was seen ten or more times. This chain connects TRBV20-1 to TRBJ2-7, with D tentatively TRBD1 (6 bases). Germline V gives CDR1 DFQATT, CDR2 SNEGSKA (reference sequence). This CDR3 comprises 12 residues. V lost 3 bases and J 7 bases, leaving 13 bases between the germline ends. The CDR3 here is CSASLQGFEQYF. Written as DNA, the CDR3 is TGCAGTGCTAGCCTACAGGGATTTGAGCAGTACTTC.

This clonotype was counted ten times or more. This CDR3 is CASSSHSSGTGETDTQYF. The CDR3 nucleotides read TGTGCCAGCAGTTCCCATTCCTCCGGGACAGGGGAGACAGATACGCAGTATTTT. The chain links TRBV28 to TRBJ2-3, with TRBD1 matching over 10 bases. The ends lost 4 bases at V and 3 bases at J; junction bases unmatched: 13. Germline values: CDR1 MDHEN, CDR2 SYDVKM. The CDR3 is 18 amino acids.

Comment on this clonotype: A much larger clone lies a single base off, so this may be a read error. The V call is TRBV7-2, the J call TRBJ2-2; 10 bases are shared with TRBD2. This CDR3 region has 17 residues. Unmatched junction bases numbered 5, after V lost 4 bases and J lost 0 bases. Germline CDR1 is SGHTA and CDR2 is FQGNSA. CDR3 sequence (DNA): TGTGCCAGCAGCTCAGGGGGGACTAGCGCGAACACCGGGGAGCTGTTTTTT. This codes for CASSSGGTSANTGELFF.

This clonotype was picked up many times. This rearrangement joins TRBV27 to TRBJ2-1; unclear D gene. The CDR3 totals 14 residues. Trimming shortened V by 2 bases and J by 9 bases, and 14 bases separated the two germline ends. CDR1 is MNHEY, CDR2 SMNVEV, per germline (reference sequence). CDR3 nucleotides: TGTGCCAGCAGTTTAGGCAGGTCGATAAGTGAGCAGTTCTTC. Residues: CASSLGRSISEQFF.

This clonotype was counted many times. V is TRBV27 and J is TRBJ2-5; D unresolved. The CDR3 is made up of 17 amino acids. V was clipped by 6 bases and J by 0 bases, with 20 bases between them. Germline V gene data show CDR1 as MNHEY and CDR2 as SMNVEV (reference sequence). CDR3 loop: CASRKKWYSEYQETQYF. As DNA, the CDR3 is TGTGCCAGCAGGAAAAAGTGGTACAGCGAGTACCAAGAGACCCAGTACTTC.

This clonotype was detected ten times or more. The chain carries TRBV2 and TRBJ2-4; 7 nucleotides align to TRBD1. The junction had 6 bases not matched to a gene; V was cut back by 4 bases and J by 3 bases. The CDR3 covers 15 residues. The germline V gene encodes CDR1 SNHLY and CDR2 FYNNEI. The CDR3 here is CASSGGTADKNIQYF. CDR3 sequence (DNA): TGTGCCAGCAGTGGAGGGACAGCAGACAAAAACATTCAGTACTTC.

This clonotype was observed at least ten times. The chain carries TRBV18 and TRBJ1-4; D is unclear. This CDR3 region has 13 residues. The V gene lost 4 bases and the J gene lost 4 bases, with 7 bases spanning the gap. Germline V CDR1 and CDR2: KGHSH, LQKENI. CDR3 amino acids: CASSRENNEKLFF. CDR3 DNA sequence: TGTGCCAGCTCACGGGAAAATAATGAAAAACTGTTTTTT.

The sample holds a few counts of this clonotype. This chain uses TRBV6-1 with TRBJ1-5, with 8 nucleotides matching TRBD1. CDR3 length: 16 residues. Germline V gives CDR1 MNHNS, CDR2 SASEGT. Trimming removed 3 bases from V and 0 bases from J; junction bases left unmatched: 4. This chain's CDR3 is CASSEDRAFSNQPQHF. The CDR3, as DNA: TGTGCCAGCAGTGAGGACAGGGCTTTTAGCAATCAGCCCCAGCATTTT.

Comment on this clonotype: Its ends do not fully match the called genes, so a read error is possible. The chain recombines TRBV4-3 with TRBJ1-1, with D hard to call. CDR3 length: 16 residues. Germline V CDR1 and CDR2: LGHNA, YSLEER. The CDR3 DNA reads TGCGCCAACAGCCAAGACTACCGTCTGAATGGCGCTGAAGCTTTCTTT. This translates into CANSQDYRLNGAEAFF.

The chain carries TRBV9 and TRBJ1-4; TRBD1 is a possible D gene (6 bases). The CDR3 spans 16 residues. The germline V gene has CDR1 SGDLS and CDR2 YYNGEE. The V and J ends lost 2 bases and 8 bases respectively, with 19 bases between them. The CDR3 coding sequence is TGTGCCAGCAGCGTCGCCGCGGGACCTAGGGGGGAAAAACTGTTTTTT. This gives the protein CASSVAAGPRGEKLFF.

Note on this clonotype: This may be a read error: a much more frequent sequence differs by one nucleotide. This chain uses TRBV11-2 with TRBJ2-3, with TRBD2 as a possible D gene (8 bases). The CDR3 spans 17 residues. The V gene's germline CDR1 is SGHAT and CDR2 FQNNGV. The CDR3 sequence is CASSSRRGGIRTGTQYF. The CDR3 DNA is TGTGCCAGCAGCTCCCGCCGGGGGGGGATTAGGACAGGTACGCAGTATTTT.

V is TRBV20-1 and J is TRBJ2-5, with D possibly being TRBD2 (5 bases). Trimming stripped 0 bases from V and 9 bases from J, with 23 bases between. This CDR3 region has 16 residues. The V gene's germline CDR1 is DFQATT and CDR2 SNEGSKA (reference sequence). The CDR3 loop is CSAREEGRIKEEAQYF. The CDR3 DNA reads TGCAGTGCTAGAGAGGAAGGGCGGATAAAGGAGGAGGCCCAGTACTTC.

This clonotype was picked up many times. The chain is built from TRBV5-1 and TRBJ1-2, with TRBD1 as a possible D gene (6 bases). This CDR3 is 14 amino acids long. V dropped 4 bases and J dropped 5 bases, with 15 bases sitting between them. CDR1 is SGHRS, CDR2 YFSETQ, per germline. CDR3 region: CASSTEGERYGYTF. The CDR3 DNA reads TGCGCCAGCAGCACGGAGGGGGAGCGGTATGGCTACACCTTC.

This clonotype was seen at least ten times. The CDR3 nucleotides read TGTGCCAGCTCACCGGAAAACACAGATACGCAGTATTTT. Translated, it gives CASSPENTDTQYF. The chain carries TRBV18 and TRBJ2-3; D remains unclear. V gave up 3 bases and J gave up 2 bases, with 6 bases separating them. There are 13 residues in the CDR3. Per germline, CDR1 KGHSH and CDR2 LQKENI.

This clonotype was seen at least ten times. CDR3 sequence: CASSGGGAWYNEQFF. CDR3 nucleotide sequence: TGTGCCAGCAGTGGAGGGGGGGCCTGGTACAATGAGCAGTTCTTC. The chain links TRBV2 to TRBJ2-1, with D perhaps matching TRBD2 (7 bases). The CDR3 sequence is 15 residues long. The germline V gene has CDR1 SNHLY and CDR2 FYNNEI. V lost 4 bases to trimming and J lost 4 bases, with 14 bases between them. The variable domain in full, with the rest retrieved from reference TRBV2 and TRBJ2-1, is EPEVTQTPSHQVTQMGQEVILRCVPISNHLYFYWYRQILGQKVEFLVSFYNNEISEKSEIFDDQFSVERPDGSNFTLKIRSTKLEDSAMYFCASSGGGAWYNEQFFGPGTRLTVL.

The chain couples TRBV7-9 to TRBJ2-6; D unclear. The ends were cut back, 3 bases at V and 1 base at J, with 22 bases in the middle. Looked up from germline, CDR1 is SEHNR and CDR2 is FQNEAQ (reference sequence). The CDR3 is made up of 20 amino acids. The CDR3 region is CASSFLKYSKGWSGANVLTF. The DNA for the CDR3 is TGTGCCAGCAGCTTTTTAAAATATTCGAAGGGCTGGTCTGGGGCCAACGTCCTGACTTTC.

V gene TRBV6-1 combines with J gene TRBJ2-5; 10 nucleotides match TRBD2. The CDR3 has 14 amino acids. Germline values: CDR1 MNHNS, CDR2 SASEGT. The trim removed 5 bases at V and 5 bases at J, leaving 5 bases unmatched. CDR3 nucleotides: TGTGCCAGCAGTAGCGGGGGGGCCGGCGAGACCCAGTACTTC. This translates into CASSSGGAGETQYF.

This clonotype was seen at least ten times. V usage is TRBV2 and J usage is TRBJ2-5, with D perhaps TRBD1 (7 bases). V lost 3 bases and J lost 4, with 18 bases in between. Germline CDR1 and CDR2: SNHLY and FYNNEI. There are 16 residues in the CDR3. The CDR3 DNA is TGTGCCAGCAGTGATAATCGACAGGGAGGAATAGAGACCCAGTACTTC. Translating gives CASSDNRQGGIETQYF.

This clonotype appeared a few times. This chain uses TRBV4-1 with TRBJ1-1; D remains unclear. The length of the CDR3 is 13 residues. CDR1 is MGHRA and CDR2 is YSYEKL in the germline V gene. V shed 2 bases and J shed 1 base, with 5 bases lying between them. The CDR3 nucleotides read TGCGCCAGCAGCCAAAATCGGAACACTGAAGCTTTCTTT. It translates to CASSQNRNTEAFF.

The V and J genes are TRBV5-1 and TRBJ2-1; 7 bases fit TRBD2. Unmatched junction bases numbered 7, after V lost 0 bases and J lost 4 bases. Germline V gene lookup returns CDR1 SGHRS and CDR2 YFSETQ. CDR3 size: 16 residues. The CDR3 region has the DNA TGCGCCAGCAGCTTGGAAGGACTAGTAGGGTACAATGAGCAGTTCTTC. This sequence encodes CASSLEGLVGYNEQFF.

In this sample, this clonotype turned up many times. J is TRBJ2-5 and V is TRBV7-9; no definite D call. Per the germline V gene, CDR1 is SEHNR and CDR2 is FQNEAQ (reference sequence). V lost 5 bases and J 3 bases, leaving 19 bases between the germline ends. The CDR3 sequence is 16 residues long. The CDR3 nucleotides are TGTGCCAGCAGCCATGGGTGGGATCTTGATAAAGAGACCCAGTACTTC. Translating it yields CASSHGWDLDKETQYF.

There are many counts of this clonotype. The J gene is TRBJ1-1, the V gene TRBV9; no firm D call. With 3 bases removed from V and 1 base from J, the gap between germline ends came to 13 bases. From germline, CDR1 is SGDLS and CDR2 YYNGEE. The CDR3 contains 15 residues. The DNA for the CDR3 is TGTGCCAGCAGCGCCGAGCGAAATGCGAACACTGAAGCTTTCTTT. Protein product: CASSAERNANTEAFF.